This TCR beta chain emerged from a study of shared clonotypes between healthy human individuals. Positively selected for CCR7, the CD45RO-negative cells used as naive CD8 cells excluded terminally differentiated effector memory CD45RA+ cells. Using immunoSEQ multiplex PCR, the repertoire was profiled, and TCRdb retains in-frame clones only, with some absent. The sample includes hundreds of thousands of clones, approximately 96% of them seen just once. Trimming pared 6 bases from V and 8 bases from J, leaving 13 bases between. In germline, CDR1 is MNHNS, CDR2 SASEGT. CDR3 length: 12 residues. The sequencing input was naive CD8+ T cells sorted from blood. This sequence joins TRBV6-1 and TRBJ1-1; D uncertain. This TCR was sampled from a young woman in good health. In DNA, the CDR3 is TGTGCCAGCAGCGGGCGGAGGGTAGAAGCTTTCTTT. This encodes CASSGRRVEAFF.